Below are 10 T cell receptor beta chains sequenced from a single sample in a study of blood T cell repertoires in COVID-19. Repertoires were generated with immunoSEQ multiplex PCR, while TCRdb's copy carries only in-frame clones and drops some. The sample includes more than 120,000 clones, 85% to 90% seen only once; the top ten take around 8.6%. The sequenced sample was peripheral blood. The receptors were gathered from a woman aged 50 to 60 with active or convalescent COVID-19.

The J gene is TRBJ1-6, the V gene TRBV2, with 10 bases matching TRBD1. Trimming removed 7 bases from V and 8 bases from J; junction bases left unmatched: 8. The CDR3 covers 15 residues. CDR1 SNHLY and CDR2 FYNNEI come from the germline V gene. The CDR3 coding sequence is TGTGCCAGCAAACGTGACAGGGGGCAAGATTCACCCCTCCACTTT. Its translation is CASKRDRGQDSPLHF.

This clone was detected only a few times. V usage is TRBV5-1 and J usage is TRBJ1-1; D not certain. Trimming stripped 4 bases from V and 7 bases from J, with 17 bases between. Germline CDR1 reads SGHRS; CDR2 reads YFSETQ. This CDR3 is built from 14 residues. The CDR3 nucleotides are TGCGCCAGCAGCCCCGGACTTACGACATATGAAGCTTTCTTT. Its translation: CASSPGLTTYEAFF.

CDR3 protein: CASSLAHLAGVPHEQFF. CDR3 DNA sequence: TGCGCCAGCAGCTTGGCCCACCTAGCGGGAGTTCCCCATGAGCAGTTCTTC. V and J are TRBV5-1 and TRBJ2-1, with 10 positions matching TRBD2. In germline, CDR1 is SGHRS, CDR2 YFSETQ. CDR3 length: 17 amino acids. With V trimmed by 0 bases and J by 8 bases, 11 bases remained unmatched.

V usage is TRBV6-2 or TRBV6-3 and J usage is TRBJ2-1; 8 positions agree with TRBD2. Germline V gives CDR1 MNHEY, CDR2 SVGEGT. V was pared by 4 bases and J by 6 bases, with 11 bases of the junction left unmatched. The CDR3 spans 16 residues. The CDR3 DNA is TGTGCCAGCAGTTGGGGACTCCCCGCGGGGGGCAATGAGCAGTTCTTC. Its translation: CASSWGLPAGGNEQFF.

This chain uses TRBV11-2 with TRBJ1-1; D is perhaps TRBD1 (5 bases). The CDR3 is made up of 14 amino acids. Germline-derived CDR1 and CDR2 are SGHAT and FQNNGV. The ends were cut back, 3 bases at V and 5 bases at J, with 13 bases in the middle. The CDR3 DNA sequence: TGTGCCAGCAGCTTTGCGATCAAGGGGACTGAAGCTTTCTTT. Translated, it gives CASSFAIKGTEAFF.

This clone was counted once. The rearrangement joins TRBV5-1 to TRBJ2-4, with D possibly matching TRBD1 (5 bases). The CDR3 consists of 15 residues. Trimming pared 4 bases from V and 1 base from J, leaving 12 bases between. CDR1 is SGHRS, CDR2 YFSETQ, per germline. The DNA for the CDR3 is TGCGCCAGCAGCCATTCGACAGTCGCCAAAAACATTCAGTACTTC. Its translation is CASSHSTVAKNIQYF.

The chain carries TRBV7-2 and TRBJ1-6; D is unclear. Germline lookup yields CDR1 SGHTA and CDR2 FQGNSA. The V gene lost 1 base and the J gene lost 12 bases, with 7 bases spanning the gap. CDR3 size: 12 residues. Here the CDR3 reads CASSLDVKPLHF. CDR3 DNA: TGTGCCAGCAGCTTAGATGTAAAACCCCTCCACTTT.

CDR3 in DNA: TGTGCCACCTCCCTGACTAGCGGGAGCACAGATACGCAGTATTTT. This encodes CATSLTSGSTDTQYF. V usage is TRBV24-1 and J usage is TRBJ2-3; 10 nucleotides align to TRBD2. J gave up 0 bases and V 9 bases, and 5 bases lay outside the gene matches. CDR3 size: 15 residues. Per the germline V gene, CDR1 is KGHDR and CDR2 is SFDVKD.

V usage is TRBV21-1 and J usage is TRBJ1-1. TRBV21-1 is listed as a pseudogene. The CDR3 has 13 amino acids. Here the CDR3 DNA reads TGTGCAGGAGGGAAAATCATGAACACTGAAGCTTTCTTT. This translates into CAGGKIMNTEAFF.

The chain links TRBV12-3 or TRBV12-4 to TRBJ1-1; D gene ambiguous. V was clipped by 6 bases and J by 1 base, with 9 bases between them. The CDR3 has 13 amino acids. The CDR3 sequence: CASRSRGNTEAFF. CDR3 sequence (DNA): TGTGCCAGCAGGTCACGGGGGAACACTGAAGCTTTCTTT.